One sample yielded the 17 T cell receptor beta chains listed below, sequenced in a study of shared clonotypes between healthy human individuals. Measured with immunoSEQ multiplex PCR; TCRdb has only the in-frame clones, and not every one. The sample contains about 980,000 clones, over 60% of which appear only once. Sequenced sample: memory CD4+ T cells sorted from blood. Indicated subset: CD45RA-negative fraction. The origin of the receptors is a young man in good health.

The chain uses TRBV20-1 and TRBJ2-1; D unclear. Germline lookup yields CDR1 DFQATT and CDR2 SNEGSKA (reference sequence). This CDR3 is built from 11 residues. The germline V and J ends were trimmed by 6 bases and 6 bases, with 9 bases remaining between them. The CDR3 DNA is TGCAGTGCCCTTCTATCCAATGAGCAGTTCTTC. It yields the protein CSALLSNEQFF.

This chain uses TRBV4-2 with TRBJ2-7, with 8 bases fitting TRBD1. V lost 0 bases and J lost 2; bases outside the gene matches: 6. This CDR3 is 16 amino acids long. Germline loops: CDR1 LGHNA, CDR2 YNFKEQ. CDR3 bases: TGTGCCAGCAGCCAAGAGCGCGCAGGGGGCCCCTACGAGCAGTACTTC. It codes for CASSQERAGGPYEQYF.

This rearrangement joins TRBV6-5 to TRBJ1-6, with TRBD1 as a possible D gene (5 bases). CDR3 length: 16 amino acids. Germline CDR1 is MNHEY and CDR2 is SVGAGI. Trimming removed 2 bases at V and 5 bases at J, with 13 bases between. The CDR3 spells CASSYGAGWDNSPLHF. CDR3 DNA: TGTGCCAGCAGTTACGGGGCAGGGTGGGATAATTCACCCCTCCACTTT.

The genes are TRBV6-1 and TRBJ1-3; 8 bases line up with TRBD1. V gave up 1 base and J gave up 0 bases; unmatched junction bases: 2. Germline loops: CDR1 MNHNS, CDR2 SASEGT. CDR3 size: 16 residues. CDR3 residues: CASSEGDRFSGNTIYF. CDR3 bases: TGTGCCAGCAGTGAAGGGGACAGGTTCTCTGGAAACACCATATATTTT.

V gene TRBV6-5 combines with J gene TRBJ1-1; 11 positions match TRBD1. Germline values: CDR1 MNHEY, CDR2 SVGAGI. This CDR3 region has 13 residues. After removal of 2 bases from V and 10 bases from J, the junction contained 3 bases not matched to a gene. As DNA, the CDR3 is TGTGCCAGCAGTTACAGGACAGGGGGCTCAGCTTTCTTT. This encodes CASSYRTGGSAFF.

The chain links TRBV6-9 to TRBJ2-7; 8 nucleotides align to TRBD2. Germline lookup yields CDR1 MNHGY and CDR2 SVAAGI. J lost 5 bases, V lost 6 bases, and 9 bases had no gene match. The CDR3 is 14 amino acids. The CDR3 bases are TGTGCCAGCAGCATAGGACTAGCTTACGACGAGCAGTACTTC. Protein product: CASSIGLAYDEQYF.

This chain uses TRBV30 with TRBJ2-5; 8 bases fit TRBD1. The trim removed 2 bases at V and 4 bases at J, leaving 6 bases unmatched. Per germline, CDR1 GTSNPN and CDR2 SVGIG (reference sequence). This CDR3 comprises 14 residues. CDR3 protein: CAWSTGGVGETQYF. As DNA, the CDR3 is TGTGCCTGGAGTACAGGGGGTGTAGGAGAGACCCAGTACTTC. Filled out from reference TRBV30 and TRBJ2-5, the complete variable domain reads SQTIHQWPATLVQPVGSPLSLECTVEGTSNPNLYWYRQAAGRGLQLLFYSVGIGQISSEVPQNLSASRPQDRQFILSSKKLLLSDSGFYLCAWSTGGVGETQYFGPGTRLLVL.

The chain is built from TRBV30 and TRBJ1-5, with 7 bases identical to TRBD1. The V gene's germline CDR1 is GTSNPN and CDR2 SVGIG (reference sequence). After removal of 7 bases from V and 4 bases from J, the junction contained 7 bases not matched to a gene. The CDR3 loop spans 13 amino acids. The CDR3: CASESGGNQPQHF. As DNA, the CDR3 is TGTGCCTCCGAATCAGGGGGGAATCAGCCCCAGCATTTT.

This clone came up once. This chain joins TRBV30 and TRBJ2-3, with TRBD2 matching over 8 bases. With V trimmed by 4 bases and J by 5 bases, 2 bases remained unmatched. The CDR3 totals 12 residues. Germline V lookup: CDR1 GTSNPN, CDR2 SVGIG (reference sequence). The CDR3 DNA is TGTGCCTGGAAGCTAGCGGGAGATACGCAGTATTTT. Protein product: CAWKLAGDTQYF.

V is TRBV29-1 and J is TRBJ2-3; D may be TRBD1 (6 bases). The CDR3 covers 13 residues. Between the trimmed V and J ends, which lost 7 bases and 2 bases, there was a span of 13 bases. Germline values: CDR1 SQVTM, CDR2 ANQGSEA. The CDR3: CSAAGQYTDTQYF. The DNA for the CDR3 is TGCAGCGCCGCCGGACAGTACACAGATACGCAGTATTTT.

This clone was seen a few times. This sequence joins TRBV21-1 and TRBJ2-3; the D call of TRBD2 is as the table states it, not checked on the DNA. TRBV21-1 is termed a pseudogene. The CDR3 has 15 amino acids. CDR3 in amino acids: CATYQTSGRPDTQYF. CDR3 coding DNA: TGTGCCACGTACCAGACTAGCGGGAGGCCAGATACGCAGTATTTT.

The V gene is TRBV5-1, the J gene TRBJ2-5; D gene ambiguous. CDR1 is SGHRS and CDR2 is YFSETQ in the germline V gene. Trimming left V 0 bases short and J 5 bases short, with 8 bases between. The CDR3 length is 13 residues. Written as DNA, the CDR3 is TGCGCCAGCAGCTTGGAGATAAGGGAGACCCAGTACTTC. Its protein is CASSLEIRETQYF.

CDR3 DNA: TGTGCCAGCAGTGACGGCGCGGGGTTCCTCGGCACAGATACGCAGTATTTT. Protein product: CASSDGAGFLGTDTQYF. The rearrangement joins TRBV6-1 to TRBJ2-3; a possible D gene is TRBD2 (6 bases). Germline CDR1 and CDR2: MNHNS and SASEGT. Trimming shortened V by 3 bases and J by 1 base, and 17 bases separated the two germline ends. This CDR3 has 17 residues.

The chain joins TRBV5-4 to TRBJ2-7; 10 bases are a match to TRBD2. V lost 3 bases to trimming and J lost 4 bases; unmatched junction nucleotides: 10. The germline CDR1 and CDR2 sequences are SGHNT and YYREEE (reference sequence). The CDR3 sequence is 16 residues long. CDR3 sequence reads: CASSSYGPSGRYEQYF. The CDR3 nucleotides read TGTGCCAGCAGCTCATACGGACCTAGCGGGAGATACGAGCAGTACTTC.

CDR3 region: CASSGTENTEAFF. CDR3 coding DNA: TGTGCCAGTTCCGGGACGGAGAACACTGAAGCTTTCTTT. The gene calls are TRBV19 and TRBJ1-1; D may be TRBD1 (5 bases). The germline V gene has CDR1 LNHDA and CDR2 SQIVND (reference sequence). CDR3 length: 13 residues. V lost 8 bases and J 1 base, leaving 11 bases between the germline ends.

The chain links TRBV14 to TRBJ1-2, with 12 bases aligning to TRBD1. V trimming: 2 bases; J trimming: 6 bases; junction bases outside the gene matches: 7. The CDR3 is made up of 16 amino acids. Per germline, CDR1 SGHDN and CDR2 FVKESK. As DNA, the CDR3 is TGTGCCAGCAGCCAACCCGGGACAGGGGGCAACGATGGCTACACCTTC. Its protein is CASSQPGTGGNDGYTF.

The rearrangement joins TRBV28 to TRBJ2-1; 7 nucleotides align to TRBD1. Germline V gene lookup returns CDR1 MDHEN and CDR2 SYDVKM. This CDR3 is built from 16 residues. Trimming took 8 bases from V and 4 from J; bases not matched to a gene: 14. The CDR3 protein is CASETSGRGLYNEQFF. CDR3 sequence (DNA): TGTGCCAGCGAGACCTCCGGAAGGGGGCTTTACAATGAGCAGTTCTTC.